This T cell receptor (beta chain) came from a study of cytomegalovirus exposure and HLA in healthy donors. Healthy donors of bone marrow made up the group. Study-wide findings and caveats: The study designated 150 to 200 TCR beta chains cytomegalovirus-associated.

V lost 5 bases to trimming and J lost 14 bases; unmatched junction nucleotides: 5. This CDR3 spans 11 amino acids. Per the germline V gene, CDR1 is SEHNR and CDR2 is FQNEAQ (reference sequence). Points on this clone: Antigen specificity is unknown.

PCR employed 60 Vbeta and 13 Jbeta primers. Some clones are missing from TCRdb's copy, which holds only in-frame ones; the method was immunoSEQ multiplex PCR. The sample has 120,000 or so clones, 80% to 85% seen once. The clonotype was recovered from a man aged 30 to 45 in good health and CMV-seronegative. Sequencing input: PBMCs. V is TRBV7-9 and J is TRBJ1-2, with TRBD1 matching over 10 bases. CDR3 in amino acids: CASSPGTGETF. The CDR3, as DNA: TGTGCCAGCAGCCCAGGGACAGGGGAAACCTTC.